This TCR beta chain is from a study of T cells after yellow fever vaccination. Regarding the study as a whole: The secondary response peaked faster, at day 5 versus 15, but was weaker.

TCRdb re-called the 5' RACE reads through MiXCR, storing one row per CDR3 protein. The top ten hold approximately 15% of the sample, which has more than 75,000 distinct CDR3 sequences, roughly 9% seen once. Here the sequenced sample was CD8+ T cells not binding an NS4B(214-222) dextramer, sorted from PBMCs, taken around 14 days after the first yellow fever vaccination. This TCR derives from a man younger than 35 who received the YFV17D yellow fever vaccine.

The CDR3 region is CASSRGTGDLDEQYF. For the CDR3, the DNA is TGTGCCAGCAGCCGCGGGACAGGGGATCTCGACGAGCAGTACTTC. V usage is TRBV6-1 and J usage is TRBJ2-7; 10 positions agree with TRBD1. CDR1 MNHNS and CDR2 SASEGT come from the germline V gene. Trimming removed 6 bases from V and 5 bases from J; junction bases left unmatched: 10. The CDR3 length is 15 residues.